The present T cell receptor (beta chain) was sequenced within a study of blood T cells in healthy people across ages. The study's findings and limits: Higher diversity and more naive CD4+ cells were features of long-lived donors, compared to aged donors.

This clonotype was counted ten times or more. Its antigen is still unknown. PCR was performed a second time for about 7 to 11 cycles using a sample-barcoded 5' primer and a J-beta primer mix. TCRdb re-analysed the 5' RACE reads in MiXCR, keeping a single row per CDR3 protein. The sample holds under 800,000 distinct CDR3 sequences; roughly 21% are singletons and the top ten take roughly 3.6%. The CDR3 length is 15 residues. The ends were cut back, 5 bases at V and 2 bases at J, with 15 bases in the middle. The V gene's germline CDR1 is SGHAT and CDR2 FQNNGV. V is TRBV11-2 and J is TRBJ2-5; either TRBD1 or TRBD2 may fit D (5 bases each). Sequencing was performed on blood. This receptor was taken from a man in his 70s in good health. The CDR3 DNA follows: TGTGCCAGCAGCACCAGACCGGGGCCGCAAGAGACCCAGTACTTC. Translating gives CASSTRPGPQETQYF.